This T cell receptor (beta chain) was profiled in a study of T-cell memory formation after mild COVID-19. MiXCR, applied by TCRdb to the 5' RACE reads, yields one record per CDR3 protein. The table shows about 410,000 distinct CDR3 sequences, with roughly 18% occurring only once. This clonotype was detected only a few times. The sample was PBMCs or a T cell subset sorted from them (not recorded which). The sequence was collected from a man younger than 35 who had mild COVID-19 (a few samples of this study predate the infection). Cell type and time point are not known.

The CDR3 nucleotides read TGTGCCAGCAGAACAGGGAGTCGGGAGCTGTTTTTT. Amino acids: CASRTGSRELFF. The chain couples TRBV28 to TRBJ2-2, with D maybe TRBD1 (6 bases). The V and J ends lost 6 bases and 9 bases respectively, with 11 bases between them. The CDR3 is made up of 12 amino acids. Germline lookup yields CDR1 MDHEN and CDR2 SYDVKM.